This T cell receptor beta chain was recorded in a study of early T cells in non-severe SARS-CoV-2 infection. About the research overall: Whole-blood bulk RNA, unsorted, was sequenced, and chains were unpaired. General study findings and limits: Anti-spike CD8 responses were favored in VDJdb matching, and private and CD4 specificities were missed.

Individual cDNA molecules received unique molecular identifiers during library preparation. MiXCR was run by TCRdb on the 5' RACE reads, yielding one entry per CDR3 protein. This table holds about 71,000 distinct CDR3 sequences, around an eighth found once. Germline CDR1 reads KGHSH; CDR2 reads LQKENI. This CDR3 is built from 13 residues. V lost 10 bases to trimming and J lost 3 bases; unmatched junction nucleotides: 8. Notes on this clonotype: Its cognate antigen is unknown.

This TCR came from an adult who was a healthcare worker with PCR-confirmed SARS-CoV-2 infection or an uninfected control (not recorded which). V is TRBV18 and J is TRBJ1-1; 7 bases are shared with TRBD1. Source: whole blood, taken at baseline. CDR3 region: CATSRGLDTEAFF. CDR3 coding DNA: TGTGCCACTAGTAGGGGGCTGGACACTGAAGCTTTCTTT.